This T cell receptor beta chain originates from a study of T cells in women clearing cervical HPV infection. Study overall: Case blood was drawn a median roughly 150 days after lesion detection. Study results and limitations: Richness differences could reflect unmeasured T-cell content per sample. A classifier using richness and V gene abundances reached an AUC of roughly 0.83.

Turning to this clone: The antigen is undetermined. The DNA ends 3 residues before the CDR3 does, and the rest of the CDR3 is filled in from the germline J gene.

Using immunoSEQ multiplex PCR, the repertoire was profiled, and TCRdb retains in-frame clones only, with some absent. This specimen shows about 39,000 clones; the ten leading clones hold roughly 6%. This CDR3 is 19 amino acids long. Looked up from germline, CDR1 is KGHSH and CDR2 is LQKENI. HPV was found by MY09/MY11 PCR and dot-blot genotyping. Input material: blood buffy coat. The chain has TRBV18 and TRBJ1-2, with D maybe TRBD1 (5 bases). The TCR comes from a woman aged 18 to 75 with a cervical HPV16 infection that either progressed to CIN3+ or cleared (not recorded which). CDR3 DNA, as far as it was read: TGTGCCAGCTCACCAAAAAATCCTACGGGACTAGCGGGAAGACGCGAC. This sequence encodes CASSPKNPTGLAGRRD. The whole CDR3 region reads CASSPKNPTGLAGRRDYTF.